The 20 T cell receptor beta chains below come from one sample, sequenced in a study of CD8 T cells in Susac syndrome. An amount of RNA that ranged from roughly 0.5 to 1 ug was reverse transcribed with random hexamers. TCRdb analysed the immunoSEQ multiplex PCR reads with MiXCR anew, one entry per CDR3 protein. The table lists 170,000 or so distinct CDR3 sequences, under 95% of them singletons, with roughly 0.12% in the top ten. The sample was CD4+ T cells from PBMCs. The receptors here all came from a human donor with Susac syndrome.

V and J are TRBV20-1 and TRBJ1-6, with D possibly being TRBD1 (6 bases). This CDR3 region has 18 residues. Germline CDR1 reads DFQATT; CDR2 reads SNEGSKA (reference sequence). With 3 bases removed from V and 6 bases from J, the gap between germline ends came to 24 bases. CDR3 in amino acids: CSARGGPGAPRINSPLHF. DNA for the CDR3: TGCAGTGCTAGGGGGGGCCCGGGGGCTCCTCGGATTAATTCACCCCTCCACTTT.

The chain recombines TRBV5-1 with TRBJ1-2; D not certain. Germline CDR1 SGHRS, CDR2 YFSETQ. This CDR3 has 15 residues. V was clipped by 0 bases and J by 4 bases, with 13 bases between them. The CDR3 reads CASSLGLSTSYGYTF. Here the CDR3 DNA reads TGCGCCAGCAGCTTGGGACTTAGCACCTCCTATGGCTACACCTTC. Supplemented by reference TRBV5-1 and TRBJ1-2, the full variable domain reads KAGVTQTPRYLIKTRGQQVTLSCSPISGHRSVSWYQQTPGQGLQFLFEYFSETQRNKGNFPGRFSGRQFSNSRSEMNVSTLELGDSALYLCASSLGLSTSYGYTFGSGTRLTVV.

The chain couples TRBV18 to TRBJ2-7; 14 nucleotides agree with TRBD2. Per the germline V gene, CDR1 is KGHSH and CDR2 is LQKENI. CDR3 size: 15 residues. V was clipped by 3 bases and J by 5 bases; unmatched bases: 3. The CDR3: CASSPGLAGGHEQYF. CDR3 in DNA: TGTGCCAGCTCACCCGGACTAGCGGGGGGCCACGAGCAGTACTTC.

Only one count was recorded for this clonotype. The chain carries TRBV2 and TRBJ2-3; unclear D gene. Germline V gene lookup returns CDR1 SNHLY and CDR2 FYNNEI. V lost 3 bases to trimming and J lost 2 bases, with 9 bases between them. The CDR3 totals 14 residues. In DNA form, the CDR3 reads TGTGCCAGCAGTGACCAGGTACCCACAGATACGCAGTATTTT. This codes for CASSDQVPTDTQYF.

This clonotype appeared a single time. The chain joins TRBV5-1 to TRBJ2-5; D might be TRBD1 (6 bases). CDR1 SGHRS and CDR2 YFSETQ come from the germline V gene. V lost 4 bases, J lost 2 bases, and 18 bases lay in between. The CDR3 covers 16 residues. CDR3 sequence reads: CASSATGTYLQETQYF. The CDR3 nucleotides read TGCGCCAGCAGCGCAACCGGGACATATCTACAAGAGACCCAGTACTTC.

This chain connects TRBV2 to TRBJ1-2; D gene uncertain. The V gene lost 4 bases and the J gene lost 7 bases, with 4 bases spanning the gap. The CDR3 is made up of 10 amino acids. In germline, CDR1 is SNHLY, CDR2 FYNNEI. The chain's CDR3 is CASSGGGYTF. The CDR3 DNA reads as TGTGCCAGCAGTGGGGGTGGCTACACCTTC.

The rearrangement joins TRBV20-1 to TRBJ1-2, with 7 bases matching TRBD1. Germline CDR1 and CDR2: DFQATT and SNEGSKA (reference sequence). This CDR3 has 15 amino acids. Unmatched junction bases numbered 14, after V lost 2 bases and J lost 8 bases. This CDR3 is CSARRLDRMPEGYTF. DNA for the CDR3: TGCAGTGCTAGACGATTGGACAGGATGCCCGAGGGCTACACCTTC.

The chain links TRBV30 to TRBJ1-5; D gene unclear. The CDR3 contains 14 residues. With 2 bases removed from V and 0 bases from J, the gap between germline ends came to 8 bases. Germline CDR1 reads GTSNPN; CDR2 reads SVGIG (reference sequence). The CDR3 region is CAWSRGFSNQPQHF. CDR3 nucleotides: TGTGCCTGGAGTCGGGGTTTTAGCAATCAGCCCCAGCATTTT.

The chain is built from TRBV18 and TRBJ1-5; 9 bases line up with TRBD1. Germline V gene lookup returns CDR1 KGHSH and CDR2 LQKENI. The CDR3 has 16 amino acids. V trimming: 6 bases; J trimming: 10 bases; junction bases outside the gene matches: 16. CDR3 protein: CASSLKGDREWGPQHF. CDR3 nucleotides: TGTGCCAGCTCCCTTAAAGGGGACAGGGAGTGGGGCCCCCAGCATTTT.

The chain is built from TRBV12-3 or TRBV12-4 and TRBJ2-3; 9 bases line up with TRBD2. The CDR3 consists of 18 residues. Trimming at V came to 4 bases and at J to 3 bases, leaving 14 bases not matched to a gene. The CDR3 nucleotides are TGTGCCAGCAGTTCCCCGGTAACGCGGGGGGGCCTTACAGATACGCAGTATTTT. It codes for CASSSPVTRGGLTDTQYF.

The rearrangement links TRBV9 to TRBJ2-5; D ambiguous. CDR1 and CDR2 from the germline V gene are SGDLS and YYNGEE. V was trimmed by 0 bases and J by 1 base, leaving 10 bases between them. The CDR3 is 15 amino acids. CDR3 protein: CASSVAPASQETQYF. CDR3 nucleotide sequence: TGTGCCAGCAGCGTAGCCCCGGCCAGCCAAGAGACCCAGTACTTC.

The J gene is TRBJ2-3, the V gene TRBV11-2; D remains unclear. Trimming left V 1 base short and J 4 bases short, with 12 bases between. The germline V gene encodes CDR1 SGHAT and CDR2 FQNNGV. The CDR3 consists of 15 residues. This CDR3 is CASSLGPDRSDTQYF. The DNA of the CDR3 is TGTGCCAGCAGCTTAGGGCCTGACCGATCAGATACGCAGTATTTT.

The chain uses TRBV30 and TRBJ2-2; 7 positions match TRBD1. CDR1 is GTSNPN and CDR2 is SVGIG in the germline V gene (reference sequence). V was pared by 7 bases and J by 5 bases, with 19 bases of the junction left unmatched. The CDR3 sequence is 17 residues long. This CDR3 reads CAYIPFLKGARTGELFF. CDR3 in DNA: TGTGCCTATATCCCTTTTTTGAAGGGGGCAAGAACCGGGGAGCTGTTTTTT.

This clonotype was observed a single time. In nucleotides, the CDR3 is TGCAGCGTTGAGGATGGGGCCGCGACCCAGTACTTC. Protein sequence: CSVEDGAATQYF. The V call is TRBV29-1, the J call TRBJ2-5; tentative D call: TRBD1 (5 bases). The CDR3 totals 12 residues. Germline V gene sequence: CDR1 SQVTM, CDR2 ANQGSEA. V lost 3 bases to trimming and J lost 7 bases, with 12 bases between them.

The chain couples TRBV5-4 to TRBJ1-2; perhaps TRBD1 as D (6 bases). Germline V CDR1 and CDR2: SGHNT, YYREEE (reference sequence). Deletions cut 2 bases from V and 8 bases from J, with 16 bases between. The CDR3 has 14 amino acids. DNA for the CDR3: TGTGCCAGCAGCTTTCTACAGGGTCCGCGAGGCTACACCTTC. Protein sequence: CASSFLQGPRGYTF.

This chain links TRBV5-1 with TRBJ1-1; 7 bases agree with TRBD1. Germline V gene data show CDR1 as SGHRS and CDR2 as YFSETQ. The CDR3 length is 16 residues. V dropped 3 bases and J dropped 1; count of bases not matched to a gene: 9. The CDR3 protein is CASSSRIDRANTEAFF. CDR3 nucleotides: TGCGCCAGCAGCTCACGCATTGACAGGGCGAACACTGAAGCTTTCTTT.

The chain couples TRBV20-1 to TRBJ2-5, with D possibly being TRBD1 (6 bases). This CDR3 is built from 12 residues. CDR1 and CDR2 from the germline V gene are DFQATT and SNEGSKA (reference sequence). Trimming pared 4 bases from V and 3 bases from J, leaving 9 bases between. The CDR3 DNA is TGCAGTGCTACCAAGGGGGAAGAGACCCAGTACTTC. Protein product: CSATKGEETQYF.

This chain joins TRBV7-2 and TRBJ1-4; D call uncertain. The CDR3 runs 15 residues. V lost 6 bases to trimming and J lost 8 bases, with 19 bases between them. Germline V lookup: CDR1 SGHTA, CDR2 FQGNSA. Here the CDR3 DNA reads TGTGCCAGCAGGGTTAGGGCCGCGTCCGAGGAAAAACTGTTTTTT. This translates into CASRVRAASEEKLFF.

This chain connects TRBV29-1 to TRBJ2-1, with 9 bases identical to TRBD2. V shed 1 base, J shed 4 bases, and the junction held 2 bases outside the gene matches. The germline CDR1 and CDR2 sequences are SQVTM and ANQGSEA. This CDR3 has 14 residues. In nucleotides, the CDR3 is TGCAGCGTTGAAGGACTAGCGGATTACAATGAGCAGTTCTTC. Its protein is CSVEGLADYNEQFF.

This chain joins TRBV4-1 and TRBJ2-5, with 11 bases identical to TRBD1. The J segment lost 1 base and the V segment lost 3 bases, leaving 7 bases of the junction unmatched. This CDR3 is 17 amino acids long. Per the germline V gene, CDR1 is MGHRA and CDR2 is YSYEKL. CDR3 DNA: TGCGCCAGCAGCCAGGGACAGGGGGGAATGGGCCAAGAGACCCAGTACTTC. This sequence encodes CASSQGQGGMGQETQYF.